One and the same sample provided the 18 T cell receptor beta chains below, sequenced in a study of CDR3 diversity in severe acne. A single record per CDR3 protein comes from TCRdb applying MiXCR to the PCR reads. The sample holds roughly 79,000 distinct CDR3 sequences; around 54% are singletons and the top ten take around 10%. The sequenced sample consisted of blood. These receptors were collected from a male donor with severe acne vulgaris.

V usage is TRBV5-5 and J usage is TRBJ2-1; 9 nucleotides agree with TRBD1. Germline V lookup: CDR1 SGHKS, CDR2 YYEKEE (reference sequence). The junction had 5 bases not matched to a gene; V was cut back by 5 bases and J by 8 bases. This CDR3 has 13 amino acids. In nucleotides, the CDR3 is TGTGCCAGCAGTTCGGGACAGGGCGATGAGCAGTTCTTC. This gives the protein CASSSGQGDEQFF.

This clonotype was observed at least ten times. The rearrangement links TRBV7-2 to TRBJ2-5; TRBD1 is a possible D gene (5 bases). Germline V gives CDR1 SGHTA, CDR2 FQGNSA. The CDR3 spans 13 residues. Between the trimmed V and J ends, which lost 1 base and 5 bases, there was a span of 8 bases. This CDR3 is CASSLGPGETQYF. CDR3 in DNA: TGTGCCAGCAGCTTAGGGCCAGGGGAGACCCAGTACTTC.

This clonotype has a count of ten or more. CDR3 DNA: TGCGCCAGCAGGACTAGCGGGACGACCTACAATGAGCAGTTCTTC. This translates into CASRTSGTTYNEQFF. The genes are TRBV5-1 and TRBJ2-1; 11 bases fit TRBD2. Germline V gene lookup returns CDR1 SGHRS and CDR2 YFSETQ. The CDR3 is 15 residues long. J lost 2 bases, V lost 5 bases, and 3 bases had no gene match. The full variable domain, rest sourced from reference TRBV5-1 and TRBJ2-1, is KAGVTQTPRYLIKTRGQQVTLSCSPISGHRSVSWYQQTPGQGLQFLFEYFSETQRNKGNFPGRFSGRQFSNSRSEMNVSTLELGDSALYLCASRTSGTTYNEQFFGPGTRLTVL.

The CDR3 DNA reads as TGTGCCAGCAGTGAATGGCAGGGGGCCTATTCACCCCTCCACTTT. Amino acid sequence: CASSEWQGAYSPLHF. V is TRBV6-5 and J is TRBJ1-6; 8 bases align to TRBD1. This CDR3 spans 15 amino acids. V trimming: 5 bases; J trimming: 8 bases; junction bases outside the gene matches: 8. CDR1 is MNHEY and CDR2 is SVGAGI in the germline V gene.

This clonotype was observed at least ten times. The chain links TRBV7-2 to TRBJ2-1, with D possibly being TRBD2 (6 bases). This CDR3 contains 14 residues. Germline V lookup: CDR1 SGHTA, CDR2 FQGNSA. The V end lost 5 bases, the J end lost 8 bases, and 16 bases lay between the germline ends. The CDR3 DNA is TGTGCCAGCAGCCAAAGGTCGGGGGAATATGAGCAGTTCTTC. It yields the protein CASSQRSGEYEQFF.

The V call is TRBV2, the J call TRBJ1-2; 7 nucleotides agree with TRBD1. J was trimmed by 3 bases and V by 7 bases; bases with no gene match: 14. Germline CDR1 SNHLY, CDR2 FYNNEI. This CDR3 comprises 16 residues. The CDR3 protein is CASKLATGPQHYGYTF. CDR3 bases: TGTGCCAGCAAATTGGCGACAGGGCCACAACACTATGGCTACACCTTC.

Ten or more counts support this clonotype. This rearrangement joins TRBV6-6 to TRBJ2-1; D may match TRBD1 or TRBD2 (5 bases each). The CDR3 consists of 14 residues. Germline CDR1 and CDR2: MNHNY and SVGAGI (reference sequence). The V end lost 0 bases, the J end lost 5 bases, and 8 bases lay between the germline ends. The CDR3: CASSYSRDHNEQFF. In DNA form, the CDR3 reads TGTGCCAGCAGTTACTCGAGGGACCACAATGAGCAGTTCTTC.

This clonotype is medium-sized by share. The chain joins TRBV5-5 to TRBJ2-7, with TRBD2 identical over 11 bases. The CDR3 loop spans 18 amino acids. CDR1 and CDR2 (germline): SGHKS, YYEKEE (reference sequence). The ends lost 0 bases at V and 6 bases at J; junction bases unmatched: 14. The CDR3 reads CASSLASGVGLAGGEQYF. CDR3 in DNA: TGTGCCAGCAGCTTGGCCTCCGGGGTCGGCCTAGCGGGAGGCGAGCAGTACTTC.

The CDR3 is CASNPGTSGANEQFF. CDR3 coding DNA: TGTGCCAGCAACCCCGGGACTAGCGGGGCCAATGAGCAGTTCTTC. The chain recombines TRBV6-2 or TRBV6-3 with TRBJ2-1, with 13 bases aligning to TRBD2. The V and J ends lost 7 bases and 6 bases, in that order; junction bases with no gene match: 6. This CDR3 region has 15 residues. The germline V gene encodes CDR1 MNHEY and CDR2 SVGEGT.

The chain has TRBV6-1 and TRBJ2-1, with 7 bases lining up with TRBD2. V trimming: 0 bases; J trimming: 6 bases; junction bases outside the gene matches: 2. Germline V gene lookup returns CDR1 MNHNS and CDR2 SASEGT. The CDR3 is 14 residues long. CDR3: CASSEASGGNEQFF. The CDR3 DNA reads as TGTGCCAGCAGTGAAGCCTCGGGGGGCAATGAGCAGTTCTTC.

This chain links TRBV4-1 with TRBJ1-1, with 7 bases aligning to TRBD1. Trimming removed 2 bases from V and 6 bases from J; junction bases left unmatched: 6. The CDR3 is 14 residues long. Germline V gene sequence: CDR1 MGHRA, CDR2 YSYEKL. CDR3 bases: TGCGCCAGCAGCCAAACGACAGGGCAAGCTGAAGCTTTCTTT. Amino acid sequence: CASSQTTGQAEAFF.

The sample holds a few counts of this clonotype. The genes are TRBV7-3 and TRBJ2-1, with 10 bases fitting TRBD2. Germline lookup yields CDR1 SGHTA and CDR2 FQGTGA. This CDR3 contains 15 residues. Losses at the gene ends were 2 bases for V and 9 bases for J; bases not matched to a gene: 7. The CDR3 sequence: CASSLASGSGSEQFF. The CDR3 region has the DNA TGTGCCAGCAGCTTAGCTAGCGGGAGTGGCAGTGAGCAGTTCTTC.

This clonotype is classed as medium-sized. This chain links TRBV29-1 with TRBJ1-2; 9 nucleotides match TRBD1. Trimming removed 7 bases from V and 8 bases from J; junction bases left unmatched: 5. The CDR3 runs 11 residues. Germline-derived CDR1 and CDR2 are SQVTM and ANQGSEA. CDR3 sequence reads: CSERTGEGYTF. The DNA of the CDR3 is TGCAGCGAACGGACAGGGGAGGGCTACACCTTC.

Many counts were recorded for this clonotype. This chain links TRBV12-3 or TRBV12-4 with TRBJ2-2; 8 bases fit TRBD1. The CDR3 covers 16 residues. The V segment lost 5 bases and the J segment 4 bases; nucleotides outside the gene matches: 9. DNA for the CDR3: TGTGCCAGCAGTCCAGGGGGCAAGAGAGGCACCGGGGAGCTGTTTTTT. This gives the protein CASSPGGKRGTGELFF.

This clonotype was seen a few times. The CDR3 does not close with the conserved phenylalanine or tryptophan, likely indicating a read error. This chain joins TRBV30 and TRBJ1-5; possible D gene TRBD1, 6 bases. The CDR3 covers 13 residues. Germline V gene data show CDR1 as GTSNPN and CDR2 as SVGIG (reference sequence). V was trimmed by 1 base and J by 5 bases, leaving 9 bases between them. In DNA, the CDR3 is TGTGCCTGGAGTGAGGGGGGCGATCAGCCCCAGCATTCT. Translation gives CAWSEGGDQPQHS.

The V and J genes are TRBV7-3 and TRBJ1-1; tentatively, D is TRBD1 (6 bases). V was pared by 7 bases and J by 3 bases, with 15 bases between. CDR3 length equals 14 residues. Germline CDR1 and CDR2: SGHTA and FQGTGA. As DNA, the CDR3 is TGTGCCAGCATCCCGGCGGGGGCGGACACTGAAGCTTTCTTT. Amino acid sequence: CASIPAGADTEAFF.

In regard to this clonotype: One end of the junction does not line up with germline, which may come from a read error. The chain joins TRBV7-4 to TRBJ2-1, with D unclear. This CDR3 is built from 11 residues. From germline, CDR1 is SGHVT and CDR2 SQSDAQ. The CDR3 is CARSSSNEQFF. CDR3 nucleotide sequence: TGTGCCAGAAGCTCCTCGAATGAGCAGTTCTTC.

This clonotype was picked up a small number of times. The chain employs TRBV14 and TRBJ2-7; 7 bases line up with TRBD1. Germline V gives CDR1 SGHDN, CDR2 FVKESK. The CDR3 contains 17 residues. V shed 3 bases, J shed 0 bases, and the junction held 11 bases outside the gene matches. CDR3 residues: CASSQKNDRVTSYEQYV. CDR3 in DNA: TGTGCCAGCAGCCAGAAAAATGACAGGGTAACCTCCTACGAGCAGTACGTC.